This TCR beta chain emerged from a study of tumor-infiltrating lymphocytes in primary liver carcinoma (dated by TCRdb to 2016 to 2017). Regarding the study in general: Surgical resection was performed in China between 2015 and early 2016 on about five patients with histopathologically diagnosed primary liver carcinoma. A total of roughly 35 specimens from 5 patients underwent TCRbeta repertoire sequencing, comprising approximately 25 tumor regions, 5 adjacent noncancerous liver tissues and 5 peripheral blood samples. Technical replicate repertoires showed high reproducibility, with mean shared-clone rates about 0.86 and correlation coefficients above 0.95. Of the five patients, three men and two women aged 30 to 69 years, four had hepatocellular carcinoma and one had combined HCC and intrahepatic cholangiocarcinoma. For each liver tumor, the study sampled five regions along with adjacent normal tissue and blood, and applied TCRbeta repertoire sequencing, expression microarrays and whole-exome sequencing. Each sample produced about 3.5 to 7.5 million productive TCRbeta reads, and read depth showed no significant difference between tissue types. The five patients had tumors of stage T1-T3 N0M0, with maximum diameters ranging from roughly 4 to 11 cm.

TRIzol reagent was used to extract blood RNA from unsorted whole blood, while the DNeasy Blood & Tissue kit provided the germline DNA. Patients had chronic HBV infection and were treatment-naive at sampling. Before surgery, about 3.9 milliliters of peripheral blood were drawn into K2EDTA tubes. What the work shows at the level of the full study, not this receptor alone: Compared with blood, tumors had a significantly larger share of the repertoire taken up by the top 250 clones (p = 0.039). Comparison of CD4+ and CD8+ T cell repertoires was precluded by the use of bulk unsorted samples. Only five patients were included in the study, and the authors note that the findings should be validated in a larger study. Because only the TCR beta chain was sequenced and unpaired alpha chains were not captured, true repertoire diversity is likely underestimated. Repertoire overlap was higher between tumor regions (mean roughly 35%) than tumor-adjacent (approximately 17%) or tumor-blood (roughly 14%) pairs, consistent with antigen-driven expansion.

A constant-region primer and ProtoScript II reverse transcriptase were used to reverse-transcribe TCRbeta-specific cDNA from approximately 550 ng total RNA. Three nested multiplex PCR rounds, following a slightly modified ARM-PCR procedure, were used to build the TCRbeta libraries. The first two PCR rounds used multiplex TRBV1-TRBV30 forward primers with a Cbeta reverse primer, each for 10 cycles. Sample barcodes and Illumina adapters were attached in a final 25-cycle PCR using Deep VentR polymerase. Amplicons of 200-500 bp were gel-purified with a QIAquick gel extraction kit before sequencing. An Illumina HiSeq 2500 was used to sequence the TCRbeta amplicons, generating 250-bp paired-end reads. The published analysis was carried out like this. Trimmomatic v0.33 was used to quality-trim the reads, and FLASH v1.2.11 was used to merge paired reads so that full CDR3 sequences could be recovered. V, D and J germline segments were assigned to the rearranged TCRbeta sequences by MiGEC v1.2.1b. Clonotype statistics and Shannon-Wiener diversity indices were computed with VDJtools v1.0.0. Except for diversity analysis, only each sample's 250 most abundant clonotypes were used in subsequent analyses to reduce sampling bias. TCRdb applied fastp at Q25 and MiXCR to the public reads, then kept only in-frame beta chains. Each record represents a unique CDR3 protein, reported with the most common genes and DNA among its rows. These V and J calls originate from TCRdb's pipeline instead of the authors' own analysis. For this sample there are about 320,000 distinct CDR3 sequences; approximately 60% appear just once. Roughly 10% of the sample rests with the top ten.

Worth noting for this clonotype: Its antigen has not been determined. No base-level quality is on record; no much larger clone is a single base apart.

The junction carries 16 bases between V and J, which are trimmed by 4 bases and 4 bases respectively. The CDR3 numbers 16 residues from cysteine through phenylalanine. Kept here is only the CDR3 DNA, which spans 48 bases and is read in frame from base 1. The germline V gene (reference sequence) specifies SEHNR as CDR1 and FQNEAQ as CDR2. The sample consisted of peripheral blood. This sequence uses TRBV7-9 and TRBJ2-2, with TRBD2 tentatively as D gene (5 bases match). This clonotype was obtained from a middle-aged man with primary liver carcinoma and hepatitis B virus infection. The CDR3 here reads CASSSTRAGSTGELFF. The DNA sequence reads TGTGCCAGCAGCTCCACCCGGGCTGGGAGCACCGGGGAGCTGTTTTTT.